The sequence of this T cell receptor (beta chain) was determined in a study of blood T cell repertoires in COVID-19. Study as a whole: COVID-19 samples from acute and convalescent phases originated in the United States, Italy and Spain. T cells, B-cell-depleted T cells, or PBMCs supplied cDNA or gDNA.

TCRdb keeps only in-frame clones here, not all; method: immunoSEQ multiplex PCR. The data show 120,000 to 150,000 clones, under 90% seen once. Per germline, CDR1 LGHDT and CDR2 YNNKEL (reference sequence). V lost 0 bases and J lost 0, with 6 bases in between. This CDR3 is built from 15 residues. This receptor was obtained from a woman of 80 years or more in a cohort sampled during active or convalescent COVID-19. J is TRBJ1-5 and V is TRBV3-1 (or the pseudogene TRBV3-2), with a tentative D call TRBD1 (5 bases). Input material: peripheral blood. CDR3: CASSQDQGSNQPQHF. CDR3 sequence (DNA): TGTGCCAGCAGCCAAGATCAGGGTAGCAATCAGCCCCAGCATTTT.